This note documents a single T cell receptor (beta chain) sequence. Its antigen is still unknown. Donors each provided 8 to 10 milliliters of peripheral blood. The second PCR ran roughly 7 to 12 cycles with a sample-barcoded 5' primer and J-beta primers. TCRdb ran MiXCR on the 5' RACE reads and lists one entry per CDR3 protein. Among approximately 900,000 distinct CDR3 sequences listed, under 35% were seen once. This entry is derived from a study of blood T cells in healthy people across ages. Overall study findings and caveats: The percentage of naive T cells correlated strongly with TCR beta diversity.

Germline V gene data show CDR1 as MNHEY and CDR2 as SVGAGI. There are 16 residues in the CDR3. V was cut by 5 bases and J by 2 bases, with 18 bases left in between. The sample was also linked to a second study, of T cells of mothers and their children. As reported in that work: Thymic selection shapes TCR recombination output similarly in related and unrelated pairs.

The V and J genes are TRBV6-5 and TRBJ2-5, with D tentatively TRBD1 (6 bases). Sequenced material: blood. This TCR was recovered from a woman aged 40 to 50 in good health. In DNA, the CDR3 is TGTGCCAGCAGTCCACATCTATCCACAGGGCAAGAGACCCAGTACTTC. Amino acid sequence: CASSPHLSTGQETQYF.